The 12 T cell receptor beta chains below come from one sample, sequenced in a study of neurological immune-mediated disorders. TCRdb ran MiXCR on the 5' RACE reads and lists one entry per CDR3 protein. In the table there are fewer than 70,000 distinct CDR3 sequences, roughly 10% of which are singletons. Time point defined: longitudinal time-point 2. The sequenced material came from PBMCs. The receptors stem from a man under 40 in good health.

This clonotype was counted at least ten times. The chain recombines TRBV9 with TRBJ2-7; a weak D match, TRBD1 (6 bases). The CDR3 is 15 residues long. Trimming pared 0 bases from V and 2 bases from J, leaving 12 bases between. Germline loops: CDR1 SGDLS, CDR2 YYNGEE. The CDR3 bases are TGTGCCAGCAGCGTAGGGGGGCTGACGACCTACGAGCAGTACTTC. Its translation: CASSVGGLTTYEQYF.

To note about this clonotype: This sequence may be a read error, since a much larger clone differs from it by one base. The conserved final phenylalanine or tryptophan is absent from the CDR3, which likely points to a read error. The chain carries TRBV27 and TRBJ1-2, with 9 bases matching TRBD1. The V and J ends lost 7 bases and 4 bases, in that order; junction bases with no gene match: 4. The V gene's germline CDR1 is MNHEY and CDR2 SMNVEV (reference sequence). CDR3 length equals 13 residues. Written as DNA, the CDR3 is TGTGCCAGCACTCAGACAGGGGGCTATGGCTACACCTTA. This sequence encodes CASTQTGGYGYTL.

This clonotype has ten or more counts. This chain uses TRBV29-1 with TRBJ2-1; 8 positions match TRBD2. The CDR3 covers 13 residues. With 6 bases clipped from V and 6 bases from J, the junction kept 7 bases outside the gene matches. Germline values: CDR1 SQVTM, CDR2 ANQGSEA. CDR3 sequence (DNA): TGCAGCGTCCAAGCGGGAGTTGGCAATGAGCAGTTCTTC. Translating gives CSVQAGVGNEQFF.

At least ten counts were recorded for this clonotype. This sequence joins TRBV4-1 and TRBJ2-5; TRBD1 aligns across 8 bases. The V and J ends lost 0 bases and 5 bases, in that order; junction bases with no gene match: 5. Germline V gene lookup returns CDR1 MGHRA and CDR2 YSYEKL. The CDR3 is 15 residues long. Here the CDR3 DNA reads TGCGCCAGCAGCCAAGACTCAGGGACAGGCGAGACCCAGTACTTC. The encoded protein is CASSQDSGTGETQYF.

This clonotype has a count of ten or more. This chain links TRBV12-3 or TRBV12-4 with TRBJ2-1, with D perhaps given as TRBD1 or TRBD2 (5 bases each). CDR3 size: 12 residues. V shed 5 bases and J shed 9 bases, with 11 bases lying between them. The CDR3 sequence is CASSPPRGEQFF. CDR3 coding DNA: TGTGCCAGCAGTCCCCCGAGGGGTGAGCAGTTCTTC.

This clonotype was seen repeatedly, ten times or more. The rearrangement uses TRBV14 and TRBJ2-1; D gene unclear. The germline V gene has CDR1 SGHDN and CDR2 FVKESK. CDR3 length: 13 residues. Trimming pared 2 bases from V and 8 bases from J, leaving 10 bases between. The CDR3 bases are TGTGCCAGCAGCCAACTGGGTCTCGATGAGCAGTTCTTC. Translated, it gives CASSQLGLDEQFF.

This clonotype has ten or more counts. This chain connects TRBV7-6 to TRBJ2-2; TRBD1 agrees at 9 bases. The CDR3 has 16 residues. V lost 5 bases and J lost 5; bases outside the gene matches: 9. Germline V CDR1 and CDR2: SGHVS, FNYEAQ. CDR3 amino acids: CASSLTGGAGTGELFF. The CDR3 bases are TGTGCCAGCAGCCTAACAGGGGGCGCCGGGACCGGGGAGCTGTTTTTT.

The chain employs TRBV7-8 and TRBJ1-2; 11 bases align to TRBD1. In germline, CDR1 is SGHVS, CDR2 FQNEAQ. V was clipped by 5 bases and J by 5 bases; unmatched bases: 7. The CDR3 runs 15 residues. This CDR3 is CASSQGQGEWYGYTF. The DNA of the CDR3 is TGTGCCAGCAGCCAGGGACAGGGGGAGTGGTATGGCTACACCTTC.

In its sample, this clonotype was seen a few times. The V call is TRBV19, the J call TRBJ1-5; tentatively, D is TRBD1 (6 bases). There are 15 residues in the CDR3. In germline, CDR1 is LNHDA, CDR2 SQIVND (reference sequence). V was shortened by 4 bases and J by 3 bases, with 13 bases between the two germline ends. CDR3 DNA sequence: TGTGCCAGTAGTACGCAGGGGTCGGACAATCAGCCCCAGCATTTT. Protein product: CASSTQGSDNQPQHF.

There are many counts of this clonotype. The rearrangement uses TRBV3-1 and TRBJ1-1, with D possibly matching TRBD1 (5 bases). CDR3 length: 13 residues. CDR1 is LGHDT and CDR2 is YNNKEL in the germline V gene (reference sequence). Trimming shortened V by 4 bases and J by 9 bases, and 15 bases separated the two germline ends. CDR3 nucleotide sequence: TGTGCCAGCAGCCTCCCTGGGGGGATCCAAGCTTTCTTT. It yields the protein CASSLPGGIQAFF.

In its sample, this clonotype was seen many times. This chain links TRBV7-2 with TRBJ2-2; D is unclear. The CDR3 sequence is 14 residues long. Trimming stripped 5 bases from V and 1 base from J, with 8 bases between. The germline V gene encodes CDR1 SGHTA and CDR2 FQGNSA. CDR3 sequence: CASSQLLNTGELFF. The DNA for the CDR3 is TGTGCCAGCAGCCAACTATTGAACACCGGGGAGCTGTTTTTT.

This clonotype was seen at least ten times. The J gene is TRBJ2-1, the V gene TRBV19, with 7 positions matching TRBD1. This CDR3 is built from 13 residues. From germline, CDR1 is LNHDA and CDR2 SQIVND (reference sequence). J gave up 7 bases and V 6 bases, and 6 bases lay outside the gene matches. CDR3 protein: CASRRDRTNEQFF. CDR3 in DNA: TGTGCCAGTAGAAGGGACAGAACAAATGAGCAGTTCTTC. Together with reference TRBV19 and TRBJ2-1, the CDR3 gives the full variable domain: DGGITQSPKYLFRKEGQNVTLSCEQNLNHDAMYWYRQDPGQGLRLIYYSQIVNDFQKGDIAEGYSVSREKKESFPLTVTSAQKNPTAFYLCASRRDRTNEQFFGPGTRLTVL.